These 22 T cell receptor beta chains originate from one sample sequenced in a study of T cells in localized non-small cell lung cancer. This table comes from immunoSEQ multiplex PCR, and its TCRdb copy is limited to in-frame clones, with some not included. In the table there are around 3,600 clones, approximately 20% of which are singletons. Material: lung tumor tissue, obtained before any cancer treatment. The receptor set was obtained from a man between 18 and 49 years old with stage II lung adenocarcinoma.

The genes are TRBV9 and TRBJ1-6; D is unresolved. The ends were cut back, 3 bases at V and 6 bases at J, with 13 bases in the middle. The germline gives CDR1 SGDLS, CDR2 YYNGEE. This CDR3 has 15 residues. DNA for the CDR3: TGTGCCAGCAGCGGATTTACCGGAGGTAATTCACCCCTCCACTTT. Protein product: CASSGFTGGNSPLHF.

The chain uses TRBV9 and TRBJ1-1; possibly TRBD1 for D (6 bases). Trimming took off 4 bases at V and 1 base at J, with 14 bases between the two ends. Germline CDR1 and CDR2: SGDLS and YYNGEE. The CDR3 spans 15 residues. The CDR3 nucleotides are TGTGCCAGCAGCTTGGGGTGGACAGCGAACACTGAAGCTTTCTTT. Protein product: CASSLGWTANTEAFF.

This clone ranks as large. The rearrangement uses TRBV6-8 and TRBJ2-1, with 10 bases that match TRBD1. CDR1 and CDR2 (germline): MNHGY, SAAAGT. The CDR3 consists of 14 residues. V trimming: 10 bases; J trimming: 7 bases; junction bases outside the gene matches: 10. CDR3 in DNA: TGTGCCACTTGGGGGACAGGGGCTGCGAATGAGCAGTTCTTC. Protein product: CATWGTGAANEQFF.

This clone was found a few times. The DNA of the CDR3 is TGTGCCACCGCGCCCGGGCCCGGAGATGGGGCCAACGTCCTGACTTTC. Encoded protein: CATAPGPGDGANVLTF. The chain has TRBV27 and TRBJ2-6; D is ambiguous. The CDR3 is 16 residues long. Germline V CDR1 and CDR2: MNHEY, SMNVEV (reference sequence). Between the trimmed V and J ends, which lost 10 bases and 3 bases, there was a span of 19 bases.

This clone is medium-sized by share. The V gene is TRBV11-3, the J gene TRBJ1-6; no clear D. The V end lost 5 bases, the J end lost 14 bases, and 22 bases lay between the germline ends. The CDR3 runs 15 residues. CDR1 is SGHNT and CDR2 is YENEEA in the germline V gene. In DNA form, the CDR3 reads TGTGCCAGCAGCCTGGCCGATGGCGGGAGGAGAGCCCTCCACTTT. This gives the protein CASSLADGGRRALHF.

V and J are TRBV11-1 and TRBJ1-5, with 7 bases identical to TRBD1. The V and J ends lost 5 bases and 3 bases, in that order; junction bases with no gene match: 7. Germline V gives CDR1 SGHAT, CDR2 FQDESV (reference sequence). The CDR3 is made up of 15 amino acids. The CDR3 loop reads CASSISGTDNQPQHF. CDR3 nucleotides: TGTGCCAGCAGCATATCCGGGACAGACAATCAGCCCCAGCATTTT.

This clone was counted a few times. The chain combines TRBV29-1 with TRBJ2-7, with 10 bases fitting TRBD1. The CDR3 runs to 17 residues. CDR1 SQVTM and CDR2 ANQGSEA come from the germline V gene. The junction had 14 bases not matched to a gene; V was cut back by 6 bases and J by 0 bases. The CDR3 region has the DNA TGCAGCGTCGAAAGGGGGACAGGGGTCTCTTCCTCCTACGAGCAGTACTTC. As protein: CSVERGTGVSSSYEQYF.

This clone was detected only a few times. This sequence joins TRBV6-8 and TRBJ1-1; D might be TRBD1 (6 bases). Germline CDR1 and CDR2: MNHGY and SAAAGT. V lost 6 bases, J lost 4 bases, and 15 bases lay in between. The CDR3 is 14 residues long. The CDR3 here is CASRDRGGTTEAFF. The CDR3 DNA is TGTGCCAGCAGGGACCGGGGGGGCACCACTGAAGCTTTCTTT.

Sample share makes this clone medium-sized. For the CDR3, the DNA is TGTGCCAGCAGCCCTCCCGGGGTCGGGGCCTATGGCTACACCTTC. Translating gives CASSPPGVGAYGYTF. The chain carries TRBV11-3 and TRBJ1-2, with TRBD1 as a possible D gene (5 bases). The length of the CDR3 is 15 residues. V lost 5 bases to trimming and J lost 4 bases, with 17 bases between them. Germline V CDR1 and CDR2: SGHNT, YENEEA.

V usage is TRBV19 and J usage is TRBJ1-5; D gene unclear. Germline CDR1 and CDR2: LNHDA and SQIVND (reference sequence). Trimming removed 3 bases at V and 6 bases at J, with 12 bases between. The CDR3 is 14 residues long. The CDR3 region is CASSILARGQPQHF. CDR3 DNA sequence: TGTGCCAGTAGTATTCTGGCCCGGGGTCAGCCCCAGCATTTT.

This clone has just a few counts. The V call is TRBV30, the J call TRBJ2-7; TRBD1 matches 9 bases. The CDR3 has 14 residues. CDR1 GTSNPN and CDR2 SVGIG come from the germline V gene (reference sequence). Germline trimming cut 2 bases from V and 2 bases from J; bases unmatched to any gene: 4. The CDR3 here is CAWSRTGVTYEQYF. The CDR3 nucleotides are TGTGCCTGGAGTAGGACAGGGGTTACCTACGAGCAGTACTTC.

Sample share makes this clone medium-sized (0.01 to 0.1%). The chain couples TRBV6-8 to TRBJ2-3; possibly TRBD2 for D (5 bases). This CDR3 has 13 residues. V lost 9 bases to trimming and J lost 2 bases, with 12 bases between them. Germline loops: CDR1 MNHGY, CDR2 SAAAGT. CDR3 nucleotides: TGTGCCAGTCAGGACTGGACCACAGATACGCAGTATTTT. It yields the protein CASQDWTTDTQYF.

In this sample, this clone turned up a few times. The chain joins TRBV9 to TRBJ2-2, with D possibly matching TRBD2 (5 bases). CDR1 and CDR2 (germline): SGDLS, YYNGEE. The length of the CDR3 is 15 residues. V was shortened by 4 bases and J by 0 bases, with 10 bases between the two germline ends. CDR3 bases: TGTGCCAGCAGCCCCCGGGGTGCGAACACCGGGGAGCTGTTTTTT. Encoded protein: CASSPRGANTGELFF.

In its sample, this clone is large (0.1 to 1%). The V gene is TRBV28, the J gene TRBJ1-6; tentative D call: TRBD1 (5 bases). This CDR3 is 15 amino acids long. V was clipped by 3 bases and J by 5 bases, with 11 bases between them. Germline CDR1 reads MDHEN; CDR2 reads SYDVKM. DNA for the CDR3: TGTGCCAGCAGTTTTGGGGGTCGGAATAATTCACCCCTCCACTTT. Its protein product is CASSFGGRNNSPLHF.

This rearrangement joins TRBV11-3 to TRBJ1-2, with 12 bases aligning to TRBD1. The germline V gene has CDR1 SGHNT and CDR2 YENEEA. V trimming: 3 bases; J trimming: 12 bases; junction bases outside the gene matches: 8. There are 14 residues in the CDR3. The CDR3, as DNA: TGTGCCAGCAGCTTGGAGGGGACAGGGGGCCCCGACACCTTC. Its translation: CASSLEGTGGPDTF. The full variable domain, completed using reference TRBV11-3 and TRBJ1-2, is EAGVVQSPRYKIIEKKQPVAFWCNPISGHNTLYWYLQNLGQGPELLIRYENEEAVDDSQLPKDRFSAERLKGVDSTLKIQPAELGDSAVYLCASSLEGTGGPDTFGSGTRLTVV.

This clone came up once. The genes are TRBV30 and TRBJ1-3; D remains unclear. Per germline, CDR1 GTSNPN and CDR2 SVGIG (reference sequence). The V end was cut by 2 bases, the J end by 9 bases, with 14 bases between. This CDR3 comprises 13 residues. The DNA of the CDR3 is TGTGCCTGGAGTATTGAGGAGGGTCGCACCATATATTTT. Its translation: CAWSIEEGRTIYF.

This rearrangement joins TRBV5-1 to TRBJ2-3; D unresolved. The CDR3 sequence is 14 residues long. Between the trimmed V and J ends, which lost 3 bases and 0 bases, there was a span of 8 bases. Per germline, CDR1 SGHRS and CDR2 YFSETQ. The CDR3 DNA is TGCGCCAGCAGCTGGAAGGACAGCACAGATACGCAGTATTTT. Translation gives CASSWKDSTDTQYF.

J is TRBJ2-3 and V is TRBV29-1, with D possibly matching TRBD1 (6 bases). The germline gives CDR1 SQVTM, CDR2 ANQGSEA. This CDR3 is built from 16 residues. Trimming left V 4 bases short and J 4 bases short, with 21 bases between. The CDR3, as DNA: TGCAGCGTTGCCAGACAGGCAAGGGGTATAGCAGATACGCAGTATTTT. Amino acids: CSVARQARGIADTQYF.

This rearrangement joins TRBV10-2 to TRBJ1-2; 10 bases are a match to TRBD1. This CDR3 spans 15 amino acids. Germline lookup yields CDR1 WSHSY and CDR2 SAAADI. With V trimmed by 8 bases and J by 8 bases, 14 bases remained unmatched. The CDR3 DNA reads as TGCGCCAGCTCCAGGGCAGGGACAGGGGTTGGAGGCTACACCTTC. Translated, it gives CASSRAGTGVGGYTF.

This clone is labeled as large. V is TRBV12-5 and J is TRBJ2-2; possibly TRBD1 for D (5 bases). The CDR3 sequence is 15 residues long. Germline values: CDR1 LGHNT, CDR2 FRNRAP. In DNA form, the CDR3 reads TGTGCCAGCAATCCAACCAGGGTTGGCACCGGGGAGCTGTTTTTT. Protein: CASNPTRVGTGELFF.

In nucleotides, the CDR3 is TGTGCCAGCAGTTTTGCCGCGGGTAGCTATGGCTACACCTTC. Residues: CASSFAAGSYGYTF. The chain carries TRBV28 and TRBJ1-2, with D unclear. The CDR3 is made up of 14 amino acids. Germline CDR1 MDHEN, CDR2 SYDVKM. Between the trimmed V and J ends, which lost 3 bases and 4 bases, there was a span of 12 bases.

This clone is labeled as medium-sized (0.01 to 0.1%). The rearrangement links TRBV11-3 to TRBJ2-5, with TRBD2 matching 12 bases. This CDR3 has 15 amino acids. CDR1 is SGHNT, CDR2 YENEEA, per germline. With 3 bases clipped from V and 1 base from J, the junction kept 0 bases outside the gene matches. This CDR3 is CASSLTSGGQETQYF. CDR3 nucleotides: TGTGCCAGCAGCTTGACTAGCGGGGGCCAAGAGACCCAGTACTTC.